Listed below are T cell receptor beta chains from one sample, sequenced in a study of a mutant IDH1 vaccine in newly diagnosed glioma. Libraries were prepared by immunoSEQ multiplex PCR; TCRdb keeps only in-frame clonotypes and omits some of them. Of over 50,000 clones listed, approximately 90% were seen once; the top ten hold approximately 4.2%. Antigens for these TCRs are unknown. Sequenced here: PBMCs, sampled from a glioma patient whose treatment included an IDH1 peptide vaccine. These receptors came from a woman aged 40 to 50 with glioma. Both conserved end residues are part of each CDR3.

TRBV10-3	TRBJ2-1	CAISEWGLAGYNEQFF
TRBV15	TRBJ1-3	CATRGQGIGNTIYF
TRBV5-5	TRBJ2-1	CASSSTGSSYNEQFF
TRBV20-1	TRBJ2-1	CSARGHNEQFF
TRBV7-2	TRBJ1-2	CASSLAWAGGYTF
TRBV18	TRBJ2-1	CASSPRLPSSSYNEQFF
TRBV5-1	TRBJ2-1	CASSLLRGDEQFF
TRBV2	TRBJ2-1	CASELAGNNEQFF
TRBV5-1	TRBJ1-3	CASNPGAGNTIYF
TRBV7-9	TRBJ2-2	CASSAYKITGELFF
TRBV20-1	TRBJ1-3	CSAREDTIYF
TRBV10-2	TRBJ2-7	CASLVTSGSYEQYF
TRBV11-3	TRBJ1-1	CASSKGGGGTEAFF
TRBV13	TRBJ1-1	CASRGISATEAFF
TRBV4-1	TRBJ1-1	CASSLGGWTEAFF
TRBV6-5	TRBJ2-1	CASTGSRGGNEQFF
TRBV20-1	TRBJ2-4	CSATDRNIQYF
TRBV5-4	TRBJ1-4	CASSLEGGAEKLFF
TRBV7-9	TRBJ1-5	CASSFSDDQPQHF
TRBV4-2	TRBJ2-3	CASSQPLAGRGTTDTQYF
TRBV5-5	TRBJ2-1	CASSFIAGPYNEQFF
TRBV7-8	TRBJ2-2	CASSTLQGAGELFF
TRBV5-5	TRBJ1-5	CASSIDRNNQPQHF
TRBV5-4	TRBJ2-5	CASSLSQEETQYF
TRBV6-6	TRBJ2-7	CASSYYPNEQYF
TRBV19	TRBJ1-1	CASSMGGLNTEAFF
TRBV7-9	TRBJ2-5	CASSLATWTGQETQYF
TRBV13	TRBJ2-1	CASSLGTDNEQFF
TRBV4-2	TRBJ2-7	CASSPGLASYEQYF
TRBV5-1	TRBJ1-4	CASSRQLTANEKLFF
TRBV5-1	TRBJ1-2	CASSLYVAYYGYTF
TRBV2	TRBJ1-5	CASKWTGERPQHF
TRBV5-6	TRBJ1-3	CASTTWTGSSGNTIYF